A selection of T cell receptor beta chains follows, all from one sample in a study of T cell responses to AZD1222 COVID-19 vaccine. TCRdb keeps only in-frame clones here, not all; method: immunoSEQ multiplex PCR. This table has about 180,000 clones, 94% appearing once. This specimen consisted of peripheral blood, obtained 28 days after the second AZD1222 dose. These receptors were taken from an adult who received the AZD1222 COVID-19 vaccine. CDR3s include the opening cysteine and the closing phenylalanine or tryptophan. The D gene is left open where the match is weak. Clone size is shown for a subset of rows, as once, few, many or a class of expanded clone.

CDR3 DNA	CDR3 protein	D gene	J gene	clone size	V gene
TGTGCCAGCAGCGCGTGGGGACAGGGGCCACTCAATAACTATGGCTACACCTTC	CASSAWGQGPLNNYGYTF	TRBD1	TRBJ1-2	once	TRBV9
TGTGCCAGCAGTGAAGCGGCTTCGGCCTCTGTCATCTACGAGCAGTACTTC	CASSEAASASVIYEQYF	-	TRBJ2-7	-	TRBV6-1
TGTGCCAGCAGTTTAAACGTCGGGGAGACCCAGTACTTC	CASSLNVGETQYF	-	TRBJ2-5	few	TRBV28
TGCGCCAGCAGCCGACAGTTTGGGGATTCACCCCTCCACTTT	CASSRQFGDSPLHF	-	TRBJ1-6	-	TRBV4-1
TGCGCCAGCAGCTTGCACACTGAAGCTTTCTTT	CASSLHTEAFF	-	TRBJ1-1	-	TRBV5-1
TGCGCCAGCAGCCAAGATCTGCGCAAATTAGGGGATACGCAGTATTTT	CASSQDLRKLGDTQYF	-	TRBJ2-3	-	TRBV4-3
TGTGCCAGCAGCGTAGGAGGAGAAACCTATAATTCACCCCTCCACTTT	CASSVGGETYNSPLHF	-	TRBJ1-6	-	TRBV9
TGTGCCAGCAGCTTAAACACCGTCGGGACTAGCGGGGTGAGCTCCTACAATGAGCAGTTCTTC	CASSLNTVGTSGVSSYNEQFF	TRBD2	TRBJ2-1	-	TRBV7-3
TGTGCCAGCAGTGGAGAGACGGACACCTTC	CASSGETDTF	-	TRBJ1-2	-	TRBV2
TGTGCCAGTAGTTTTGGGGTCAGCTCCTATAATTCACCCCTCCACTTT	CASSFGVSSYNSPLHF	-	TRBJ1-6	-	TRBV19
TGTGCCTGGTCCGGACTGTTCACGAGGGAGCAGTACTTC	CAWSGLFTREQYF	-	TRBJ2-7	-	TRBV30
TGTGCCAGCAGCTTGTTTGGTACTATGAACACTGAAGCTTTCTTT	CASSLFGTMNTEAFF	-	TRBJ1-1	-	TRBV7-2
TGTGCCACGCGCCAGCCCAACAGGGGGGAAGCTTTCTTT	CATRQPNRGEAFF	TRBD1	TRBJ1-1	-	TRBV6-5
TGTGCCAGCAGCCAAGACAGGTCCGGGATTTCACCCCTCCACTTT	CASSQDRSGISPLHF	-	TRBJ1-6	-	TRBV7-6
TGTGCCAGCAGTTTGAGGGGGAGAGATGAGCAGTTCTTC	CASSLRGRDEQFF	-	TRBJ2-1	-	TRBV12-3/TRBV12-4
TGTGCCAGCTCACCACGGACACTTCAAGAGACCCAGTACTTC	CASSPRTLQETQYF	-	TRBJ2-5	-	TRBV18
TGTGCCAGTAGTTCGACAGGGGCGCTTTACTACGAGCAGTACTTC	CASSSTGALYYEQYF	TRBD1	TRBJ2-7	few	TRBV19
TGTGCCTCCGGACAGGGTCTTCAGCCCCAGCATTTT	CASGQGLQPQHF	TRBD1	TRBJ1-5	once	TRBV19
TGTGCCAGCAGCCCTAGGATGGGGACCCGGAATAGGTACGAGCAGTACTTC	CASSPRMGTRNRYEQYF	-	TRBJ2-7	-	TRBV11-2
TGCGCCAGCAGCCCGGGACAGGGAGCCTACGAGCAGTACTTC	CASSPGQGAYEQYF	TRBD1	TRBJ2-7	-	TRBV4-1
TGCGCCAGCAGCGGGACTAGCGGAAATCAAGAGACCCAGTACTTC	CASSGTSGNQETQYF	TRBD2	TRBJ2-5	-	TRBV5-1
TGTGCCAGCAGTCGCCCCCTCCGAGGGGCTTTCTTT	CASSRPLRGAFF	-	TRBJ1-1	few	TRBV28
TGTGCCAGCAGTGAGAAACGGGGGGTTGGCTACACCTTC	CASSEKRGVGYTF	-	TRBJ1-2	-	TRBV6-1
TGCAGTGCAAGTAGCGGGATTAACACAGATACGCAGTATTTT	CSASSGINTDTQYF	TRBD2	TRBJ2-3	-	TRBV20-1
TGTGCCAGCAGCCCATCACAGGGGGTACCAAACACCATATATTTT	CASSPSQGVPNTIYF	TRBD1	TRBJ1-3	-	TRBV9
TGTGCCAGCAGTATAGGGACTAGCGGCAGCTACGAGCAGTACTTC	CASSIGTSGSYEQYF	TRBD2	TRBJ2-7	-	TRBV6-6
TGTGCCAGCTCACCATCGGGCACAGATACGCAGTATTTT	CASSPSGTDTQYF	-	TRBJ2-3	few	TRBV18
TGTGCCAGCAGAGGGACAGGGGGAAGGTACGAGCAGTACTTC	CASRGTGGRYEQYF	TRBD1	TRBJ2-7	once	TRBV2
TGTGCCAGCAGCTTAGCCGGGACAGATATCACTGAAGCTTTCTTT	CASSLAGTDITEAFF	TRBD1	TRBJ1-1	-	TRBV7-2
TGTGCCAGCAGGGTTGGACAGGGGAATCAGCCCCAGCATTTT	CASRVGQGNQPQHF	TRBD1	TRBJ1-5	-	TRBV2
TGCGCCAGCAGGGGACAGGGGACGAACACTGAAGCTTTCTTT	CASRGQGTNTEAFF	TRBD1	TRBJ1-1	-	TRBV5-1
TGTGCCAGCAGCTTGCCCTGGAGCGGGAGTCTAGAGACCCAGTACTTC	CASSLPWSGSLETQYF	TRBD2	TRBJ2-5	-	TRBV7-8
TGTGCCAGCAGCTCAGGACTAGCGGAGACCTACGAGCAGTACTTC	CASSSGLAETYEQYF	TRBD2	TRBJ2-7	-	TRBV7-9
TGTGCCAGCAGTTTAACTGGAAACACCATATATTTT	CASSLTGNTIYF	-	TRBJ1-3	-	TRBV6-5
TGTGCCAGCAGCTTCATCCCCGGGGGGGCTAAAGAGACCCAGTACTTC	CASSFIPGGAKETQYF	TRBD2	TRBJ2-5	-	TRBV7-9
TGTGCCAGCAGTTACTCGGTGGGACAGGGGGTGGAAAAACTGTTTTTT	CASSYSVGQGVEKLFF	TRBD1	TRBJ1-4	-	TRBV6-5
TGTGCCAGCAGCTACAGGGGACAGGGGGTGTACGAGCAGTACTTC	CASSYRGQGVYEQYF	TRBD1	TRBJ2-7	-	TRBV7-9
TGCGCCAGCAGCCAAAGGCCCCAGGACGAGCAGTACTTC	CASSQRPQDEQYF	-	TRBJ2-7	-	TRBV4-1
TGTGCCAGCAGCTTGAGGACTAGCGGGGGGTTAAACACCGGGGAGCTGTTTTTT	CASSLRTSGGLNTGELFF	TRBD2	TRBJ2-2	-	TRBV5-6
TGTGCCAGCAGCTGGACAGGGGGGACTAACTATGGCTACACCTTC	CASSWTGGTNYGYTF	TRBD1	TRBJ1-2	-	TRBV7-8
TGTGCCAGTAGTATCCCGGGACTAGCGGGGGGCACCGGGGAGCTGTTTTTT	CASSIPGLAGGTGELFF	TRBD2	TRBJ2-2	once	TRBV19
TGTGCCAGCAGAAGATCCAGGGAGACCACTGAAGCTTTCTTT	CASRRSRETTEAFF	-	TRBJ1-1	-	TRBV6-5
TGTGCCAGCAGCAAAGGCGAGCAGTACTTC	CASSKGEQYF	-	TRBJ2-7	-	TRBV21-1
TGTGCCAGCGCTCAGGGGGAGGGCAGCTCCTACGAGCAGTACTTC	CASAQGEGSSYEQYF	-	TRBJ2-7	once	TRBV6-5
TGTGCCAGCAGCTTGGTGCCGGGGAACACTGAAGCTTTCTTT	CASSLVPGNTEAFF	-	TRBJ1-1	-	TRBV7-8
TGCAGCGTGGCTAACTATGGCTACACCTTC	CSVANYGYTF	-	TRBJ1-2	once	TRBV29-1
TGTGCCAGCCGCCGCCTTACGAACACTGAAGCTTTCTTT	CASRRLTNTEAFF	-	TRBJ1-1	-	TRBV25-1
TGTGCCAGCAGCTTTATAACCAGCACAGATACGCAGTATTTT	CASSFITSTDTQYF	-	TRBJ2-3	-	TRBV7-9
TGTGCCAGCAGCCGCGGTCCAGGCTCCTACGAGCAGTACTTC	CASSRGPGSYEQYF	-	TRBJ2-7	-	TRBV5-6
TGTGCCAGCAGCCAAGAGGCAGGGAGATCTTCGGCTTTCTTT	CASSQEAGRSSAFF	-	TRBJ1-1	-	TRBV3-1/TRBV3-2
TGCAGTGCTAGTAGGGACAGGGTGGTTTCGAGCTCTGGAAACACCATATATTTT	CSASRDRVVSSSGNTIYF	TRBD1	TRBJ1-3	few	TRBV20-1
TGTGCCAGCAGCCCCCCAGCTTGGACAACGAACACCGGGGAGCTGTTTTTT	CASSPPAWTTNTGELFF	-	TRBJ2-2	-	TRBV7-2
TGTGCCAGCAGCTTAGGAGCTCGTTCTGGAAACACCATATATTTT	CASSLGARSGNTIYF	-	TRBJ1-3	-	TRBV7-8
TGTGCCAGCAGTTTTTGGTCCGGGGAGCTGTTTTTT	CASSFWSGELFF	-	TRBJ2-2	-	TRBV6-5
TGTGCCAGCAGCTTAAATTACGGGGACAATGAGCAGTTCTTC	CASSLNYGDNEQFF	-	TRBJ2-1	-	TRBV7-9
TGTGCCAGTAGTATACCGCGACAGGGGCGGAACACTGAAGCTTTCTTT	CASSIPRQGRNTEAFF	TRBD1	TRBJ1-1	-	TRBV19